The next 19 T cell receptor beta chains were all read from a single sample in a study of cytomegalovirus exposure and HLA in healthy donors. Primers for the PCR totalled 60 Vbeta and 13 Jbeta. Here immunoSEQ multiplex PCR was the method, and the copy in TCRdb shows in-frame clones only, minus some. In the table there are more than 140,000 clones, 60% to 80% of which are singletons. Input material: PBMCs. The receptor set was obtained from a male donor in good health and CMV-seronegative.

The chain uses TRBV6-5 and TRBJ2-3; maybe TRBD2 (7 bases). This CDR3 spans 14 amino acids. V was trimmed by 8 bases and J by 8 bases, leaving 20 bases between them. The germline V gene has CDR1 MNHEY and CDR2 SVGAGI. The CDR3 sequence is CASRPGGGALTQYF. As DNA, the CDR3 is TGTGCCAGCCGCCCCGGAGGGGGGGCCCTTACGCAGTATTTT.

This clone was counted only a few times. The V gene is TRBV5-1, the J gene TRBJ2-2; D remains ambiguous. The CDR3 is made up of 13 amino acids. Looked up from germline, CDR1 is SGHRS and CDR2 is YFSETQ. Trimming cost V 4 bases and J 7 bases, with 11 bases left between them. CDR3 amino acids: CASSASPDGELFF. The CDR3 DNA follows: TGCGCCAGCAGCGCGAGCCCCGACGGGGAGCTGTTTTTT.

The gene calls are TRBV19 and TRBJ1-3; weak D call: TRBD1 (6 bases). V lost 6 bases, J lost 2 bases, and 14 bases lay in between. From germline, CDR1 is LNHDA and CDR2 SQIVND (reference sequence). The CDR3 is 15 residues long. The DNA for the CDR3 is TGTGCCAGTAGGAATTCACAGGGCGCTGGAAACACCATATATTTT. It encodes CASRNSQGAGNTIYF. The whole variable domain, filled in from reference TRBV19 and TRBJ1-3, reads DGGITQSPKYLFRKEGQNVTLSCEQNLNHDAMYWYRQDPGQGLRLIYYSQIVNDFQKGDIAEGYSVSREKKESFPLTVTSAQKNPTAFYLCASRNSQGAGNTIYFGEGSWLTVV.

The genes are TRBV9 and TRBJ1-1; D may be TRBD1 (6 bases). The CDR3 loop spans 16 amino acids. Germline loops: CDR1 SGDLS, CDR2 YYNGEE. The V end was cut by 2 bases, the J end by 1 base, with 15 bases between. CDR3 in amino acids: CASSVVMDRSNTEAFF. CDR3 coding DNA: TGTGCCAGCAGCGTCGTAATGGACAGATCGAACACTGAAGCTTTCTTT. The entire variable domain, with the rest obtained from reference TRBV9 and TRBJ1-1, is as follows: DSGVTQTPKHLITATGQRVTLRCSPRSGDLSVYWYQQSLDQGLQFLIQYYNGEERAKGNILERFSAQQFPDLHSELNLSSLELGDSALYFCASSVVMDRSNTEAFFGQGTRLTVV.

The chain is built from TRBV7-9 and TRBJ2-5; 7 bases agree with TRBD1. Germline V gene sequence: CDR1 SEHNR, CDR2 FQNEAQ (reference sequence). The CDR3 covers 13 residues. The J segment lost 1 base and the V segment lost 5 bases, leaving 1 base of the junction unmatched. The CDR3 nucleotides read TGTGCCAGCAGCCGACAGGGCCAAGAGACCCAGTACTTC. Translated, it gives CASSRQGQETQYF.

The rearrangement uses TRBV30 and TRBJ2-5, with TRBD1 matching over 7 bases. CDR1 is GTSNPN, CDR2 SVGIG, per germline (reference sequence). This CDR3 contains 14 residues. The junction had 10 bases not matched to a gene; V was cut back by 4 bases and J by 5 bases. The CDR3 spells CAWNRDRAQETQYF. The CDR3 bases are TGTGCCTGGAACAGAGACAGGGCCCAGGAGACCCAGTACTTC. Full variable domain (outside the CDR3, taken from reference TRBV30 and TRBJ2-5): SQTIHQWPATLVQPVGSPLSLECTVEGTSNPNLYWYRQAAGRGLQLLFYSVGIGQISSEVPQNLSASRPQDRQFILSSKKLLLSDSGFYLCAWNRDRAQETQYFGPGTRLLVL.

The V gene is TRBV30, the J gene TRBJ2-4; TRBD1 agrees at 7 bases. The V and J ends lost 0 bases and 15 bases, in that order; junction bases with no gene match: 5. Looked up from germline, CDR1 is GTSNPN and CDR2 is SVGIG (reference sequence). This CDR3 is 11 amino acids long. The CDR3 DNA is TGTGCCTGGAGTGTACTGGGGGACAGGTACTTC. Encoded protein: CAWSVLGDRYF.

The gene calls are TRBV5-1 and TRBJ1-2, with a tentative D call TRBD1 (5 bases). CDR1 and CDR2 (germline): SGHRS, YFSETQ. V lost 0 bases to trimming and J lost 0 bases, with 15 bases between them. CDR3 length: 17 amino acids. CDR3 nucleotide sequence: TGCGCCAGCAGCTTGGTCCGCGGCAGGGTCTCTAACTATGGCTACACCTTC. It specifies CASSLVRGRVSNYGYTF.

The CDR3, as DNA: TGTGCCAGCAGCTTCACGGGGACAGATAACTATGGCTACACCTTC. Protein: CASSFTGTDNYGYTF. The V call is TRBV7-9, the J call TRBJ1-2; TRBD1 aligns across 7 bases. J was trimmed by 1 base and V by 3 bases; bases with no gene match: 5. Germline assignment: CDR1 SEHNR and CDR2 FQNEAQ (reference sequence). This CDR3 region has 15 residues.

V usage is TRBV19 and J usage is TRBJ2-2; 7 positions agree with TRBD1. Germline-derived CDR1 and CDR2 are LNHDA and SQIVND (reference sequence). The CDR3 extends over 13 amino acids. J lost 5 bases, V lost 5 bases, and 2 bases had no gene match. In nucleotides, the CDR3 is TGTGCCAGTAGTTCCAGGGGGACCGGGGAGCTGTTTTTT. Protein sequence: CASSSRGTGELFF.

This clone was seen a handful of times. The V and J genes are TRBV11-3 and TRBJ1-3; D not certain. The CDR3 consists of 16 residues. Deletions cut 0 bases from V and 0 bases from J, with 9 bases between. Germline CDR1 is SGHNT and CDR2 is YENEEA. CDR3 sequence reads: CASSLDGRASGNTIYF. The CDR3 nucleotides read TGTGCCAGCAGCTTAGATGGGAGGGCCTCTGGAAACACCATATATTTT.

This chain uses TRBV11-2 with TRBJ2-1; TRBD2 agrees at 11 bases. This CDR3 comprises 13 residues. CDR1 is SGHAT and CDR2 is FQNNGV in the germline V gene. Trimming cost V 5 bases and J 13 bases; bases outside gene matches: 7. The DNA for the CDR3 is TGTGCCAGCAGCCCTTTAGCGGGGGGGGCTCAGTTCTTC. Encoded protein: CASSPLAGGAQFF.

The chain has TRBV19 and TRBJ2-5, with 9 bases aligning to TRBD1. From germline, CDR1 is LNHDA and CDR2 SQIVND (reference sequence). The CDR3 consists of 16 residues. Trimming took 1 base from V and 4 from J; bases not matched to a gene: 7. CDR3 DNA sequence: TGTGCCAGTAGTATAGTAGGGGACAGGGTTCGAGAGACCCAGTACTTC. Translation gives CASSIVGDRVRETQYF.

This clone is a singleton in its sample. This chain links TRBV7-2 with TRBJ2-1; 10 nucleotides line up with TRBD1. CDR3 length: 14 amino acids. V shed 4 bases and J 7 bases; nucleotides not matched to a gene: 4. Looked up from germline, CDR1 is SGHTA and CDR2 is FQGNSA. DNA of the CDR3: TGTGCCAGCAGCTCCGACAGGGGGCGAAATGAGCAGTTCTTC. Its translation is CASSSDRGRNEQFF. Full variable domain (rest looked up from reference TRBV7-2 and TRBJ2-1): GAGVSQSPSNKVTEKGKDVELRCDPISGHTALYWYRQSLGQGLEFLIYFQGNSAPDKSGLPSDRFSAERTGGSVSTLTIQRTQQEDSAVYLCASSSDRGRNEQFFGPGTRLTVL.

The chain links TRBV5-6 to TRBJ2-3; 10 positions match TRBD1. This CDR3 contains 16 residues. The ends lost 4 bases at V and 15 bases at J; junction bases unmatched: 20. The germline gives CDR1 SGHDT, CDR2 YYEEEE. The CDR3 region has the DNA TGTGCCAGCAGCGGGACGGACAGGGGGGCCGTAGGGGGCCGTTATTTT. Protein sequence: CASSGTDRGAVGGRYF.

The rearrangement joins TRBV6-1 to TRBJ2-1; D not resolved. Trimming removed 2 bases from V and 5 bases from J, with 16 bases in between. The germline V gene has CDR1 MNHNS and CDR2 SASEGT. This CDR3 region has 16 residues. CDR3: CASSEFLQKDHNEQFF. In DNA form, the CDR3 reads TGTGCCAGCAGTGAATTTCTACAGAAAGATCACAATGAGCAGTTCTTC.

V usage is TRBV11-3 and J usage is TRBJ1-6; maybe TRBD1 (6 bases). CDR1 SGHNT and CDR2 YENEEA come from the germline V gene. The V and J ends lost 5 bases and 4 bases respectively, with 12 bases between them. The CDR3 covers 15 residues. This CDR3 reads CASSPGVAYNSPLHF. The CDR3 coding sequence is TGTGCCAGCAGCCCAGGGGTGGCATATAATTCACCCCTCCACTTT.

The gene calls are TRBV5-4 and TRBJ2-7, with 7 bases fitting TRBD1. This CDR3 is built from 13 residues. Per germline, CDR1 SGHNT and CDR2 YYREEE (reference sequence). J gave up 2 bases and V 4 bases, and 3 bases lay outside the gene matches. CDR3 protein: CASSGGQAYEQYF. CDR3 nucleotides: TGTGCCAGCAGCGGCGGACAGGCCTACGAGCAGTACTTC.

This clone was recorded a few times. The J gene is TRBJ2-3, the V gene TRBV5-1, with a weak D call TRBD2 (5 bases). The V gene's germline CDR1 is SGHRS and CDR2 YFSETQ. Trimming pared 5 bases from V and 1 base from J, leaving 8 bases between. The CDR3 totals 13 residues. The DNA for the CDR3 is TGCGCCAGCAGGGACGGGGGCACAGATACGCAGTATTTT. Its translation is CASRDGGTDTQYF.